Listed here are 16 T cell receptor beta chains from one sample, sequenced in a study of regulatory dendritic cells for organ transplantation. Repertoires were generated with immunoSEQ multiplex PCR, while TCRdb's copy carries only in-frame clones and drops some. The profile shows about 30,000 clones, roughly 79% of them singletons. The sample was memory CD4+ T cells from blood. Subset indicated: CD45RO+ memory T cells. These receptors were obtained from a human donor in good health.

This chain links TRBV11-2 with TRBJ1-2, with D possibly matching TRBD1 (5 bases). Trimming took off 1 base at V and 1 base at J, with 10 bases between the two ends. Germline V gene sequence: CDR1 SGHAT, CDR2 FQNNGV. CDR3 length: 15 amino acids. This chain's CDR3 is CASSLGGQGNYGYTF. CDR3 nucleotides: TGTGCCAGCAGCTTAGGGGGTCAGGGTAACTATGGCTACACCTTC.

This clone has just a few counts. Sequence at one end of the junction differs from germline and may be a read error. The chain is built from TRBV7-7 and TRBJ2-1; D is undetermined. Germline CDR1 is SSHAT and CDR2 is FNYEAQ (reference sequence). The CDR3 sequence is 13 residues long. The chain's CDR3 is CASSSGLYNEQFF. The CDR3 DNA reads TGTGCTAGCAGCTCCGGATTATACAATGAGCAGTTCTTC.

CDR3 sequence reads: CASSKTASGGTSLNEQFF. Here the CDR3 DNA reads TGTGCCAGCAGCAAAACGGCGAGCGGGGGAACGTCGTTAAATGAGCAGTTCTTC. This chain connects TRBV21-1 to TRBJ2-1; the DNA was not compared with TRBD2, the D call given in the table. TRBV21-1 represents a pseudogene. CDR3 size: 18 residues.

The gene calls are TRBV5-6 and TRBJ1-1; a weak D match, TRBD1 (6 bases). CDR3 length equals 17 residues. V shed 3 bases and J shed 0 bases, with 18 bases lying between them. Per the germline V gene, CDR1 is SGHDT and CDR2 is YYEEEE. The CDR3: CASSSYRVLRVNTEAFF. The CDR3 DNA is TGTGCCAGCAGCTCCTACAGGGTATTAAGGGTGAACACTGAAGCTTTCTTT.

CDR3 bases: TGTGCCAGCAGTTTATTACGGGAACTAGCGGAGGGCACAGATACGCAGTATTTT. Its protein is CASSLLRELAEGTDTQYF. The chain recombines TRBV27 with TRBJ2-3, with 8 bases fitting TRBD2. The CDR3 has 18 amino acids. Germline-derived CDR1 and CDR2 are MNHEY and SMNVEV (reference sequence). The V and J ends lost 1 base and 1 base, in that order; junction bases with no gene match: 10.

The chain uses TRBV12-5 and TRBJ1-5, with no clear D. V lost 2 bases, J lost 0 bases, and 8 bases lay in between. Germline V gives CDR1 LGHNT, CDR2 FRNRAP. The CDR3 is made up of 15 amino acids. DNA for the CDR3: TGTGCTAGTGGTTTGACAAGTAATAGCAATCAGCCCCAGCATTTT. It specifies CASGLTSNSNQPQHF.

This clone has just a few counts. The CDR3: CASSHFEGDTEAFF. The DNA for the CDR3 is TGCGCCAGCAGCCATTTTGAAGGCGACACTGAAGCTTTCTTT. The V and J genes are TRBV4-1 and TRBJ1-1; D gene unclear. Germline V CDR1 and CDR2: MGHRA, YSYEKL. Trimming cost V 3 bases and J 3 bases, with 11 bases left between them. The CDR3 length is 14 residues.

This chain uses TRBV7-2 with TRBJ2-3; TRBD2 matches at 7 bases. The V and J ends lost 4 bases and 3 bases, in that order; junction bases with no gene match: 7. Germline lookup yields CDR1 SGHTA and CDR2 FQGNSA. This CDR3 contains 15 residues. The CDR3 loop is CASSSREGYTDTQYF. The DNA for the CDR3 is TGTGCCAGCAGCTCTAGGGAGGGTTATACAGATACGCAGTATTTT.

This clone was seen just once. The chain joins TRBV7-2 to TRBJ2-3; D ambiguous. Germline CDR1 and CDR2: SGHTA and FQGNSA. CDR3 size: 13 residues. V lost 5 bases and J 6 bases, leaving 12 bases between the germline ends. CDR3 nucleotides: TGTGCCAGCAGCGTCCAAAGAAAGGATACGCAGTATTTT. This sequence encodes CASSVQRKDTQYF.

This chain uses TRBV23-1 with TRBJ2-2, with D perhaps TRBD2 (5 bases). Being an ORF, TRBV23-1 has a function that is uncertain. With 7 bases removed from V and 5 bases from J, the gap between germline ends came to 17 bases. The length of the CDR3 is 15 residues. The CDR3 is CASKPRSGRTGELFF. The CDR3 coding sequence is TGCGCCAGCAAACCTCGTTCGGGGAGAACCGGGGAGCTGTTTTTT.

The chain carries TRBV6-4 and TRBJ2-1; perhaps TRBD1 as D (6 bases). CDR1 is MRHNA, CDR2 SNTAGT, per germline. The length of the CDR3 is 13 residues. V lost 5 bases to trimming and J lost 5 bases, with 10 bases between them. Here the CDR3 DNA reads TGTGCCAGCAGTACAGGGAATGACAATGAGCAGTTCTTC. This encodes CASSTGNDNEQFF.

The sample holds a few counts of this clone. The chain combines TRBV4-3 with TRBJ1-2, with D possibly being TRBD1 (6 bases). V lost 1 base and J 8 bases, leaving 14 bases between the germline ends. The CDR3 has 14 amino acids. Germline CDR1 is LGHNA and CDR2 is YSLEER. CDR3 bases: TGCGCCAGCAGCCAAGGGCAACAGGGTAACGGCTACACCTTC. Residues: CASSQGQQGNGYTF.

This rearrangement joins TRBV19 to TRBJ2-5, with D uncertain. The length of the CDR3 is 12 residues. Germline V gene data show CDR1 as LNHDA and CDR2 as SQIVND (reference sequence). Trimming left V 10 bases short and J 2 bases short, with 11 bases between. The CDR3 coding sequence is TGTGCCACCTCGGGCAGTCAAGAGACCCAGTACTTC. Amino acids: CATSGSQETQYF.

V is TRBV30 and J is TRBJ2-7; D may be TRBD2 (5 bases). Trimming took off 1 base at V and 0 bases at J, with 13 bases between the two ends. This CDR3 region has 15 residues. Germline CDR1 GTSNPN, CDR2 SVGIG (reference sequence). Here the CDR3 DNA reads TGTGCCTGGAGTGCTGGCGGGCATAGCTCCTACGAGCAGTACTTC. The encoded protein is CAWSAGGHSSYEQYF. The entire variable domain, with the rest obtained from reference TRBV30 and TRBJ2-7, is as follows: SQTIHQWPATLVQPVGSPLSLECTVEGTSNPNLYWYRQAAGRGLQLLFYSVGIGQISSEVPQNLSASRPQDRQFILSSKKLLLSDSGFYLCAWSAGGHSSYEQYFGPGTRLTVT.

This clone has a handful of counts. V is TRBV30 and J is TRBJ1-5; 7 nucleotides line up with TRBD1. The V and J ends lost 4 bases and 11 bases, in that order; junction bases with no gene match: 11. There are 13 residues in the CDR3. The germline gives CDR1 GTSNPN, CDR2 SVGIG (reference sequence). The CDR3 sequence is CAWTAGGSGAQHF. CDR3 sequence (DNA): TGTGCCTGGACCGCAGGGGGATCCGGGGCCCAGCATTTT.

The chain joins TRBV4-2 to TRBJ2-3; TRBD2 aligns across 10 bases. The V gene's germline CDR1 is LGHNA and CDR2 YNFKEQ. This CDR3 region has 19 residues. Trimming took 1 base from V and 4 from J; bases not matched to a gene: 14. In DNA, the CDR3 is TGTGCCAGCAGCCAAGCTTCTGGAAGGATAGCGGGGGGCTCAGATACGCAGTATTTT. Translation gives CASSQASGRIAGGSDTQYF.